This T cell receptor beta chain came from a study of T cells in Graves' hyperthyroidism and ophthalmopathy (dated by TCRdb to the late 2010s). About the investigation overall: Peripheral blood was collected at initial diagnosis, before any treatment. TCR V-J signatures able to tell the groups apart were searched for in a discovery cohort of 90 to 100 patients, of whom 40 to 45 had Graves' ophthalmopathy and more than 55 had stable Graves' hyperthyroidism. Prospective prediction of ophthalmopathy was tested in an independent validation cohort of about 19 hyperthyroidism patients and some 17 patients who later progressed to ophthalmopathy. The approximately 100 discovery patients were divided at random into training and test sets in a 7:3 ratio. In addition, the study compared T-cell repertoires in thyroid tissue and in blood from six Graves' hyperthyroidism patients. After sampling, hyperthyroidism patients received methimazole starting at 30 mg daily, and ophthalmopathy patients received high-dose intravenous methylprednisolone. According to the paper, TCR Vbeta CDR3 sequencing was carried out on about 140 peripheral blood samples, which came from approximately 41 ophthalmopathy, around 75 hyperthyroidism and about 17 progressor patients. The paper as a whole reports these results and caveats: Most expanded thyroid clonotypes (frequency above 0.001) were also detected in blood, suggesting blood repertoires may reflect thyroid immune responses. In validation, the model predicted progression to ophthalmopathy with approximately 70% sensitivity and roughly 72% specificity, a median of 6.5 months before onset. No statistical method was used to fix the sample size in advance, and group allocation was not hidden from the investigators. A model built on a 13 V-J signature distinguished ophthalmopathy from stable hyperthyroidism, reaching 85% to 90% sensitivity and approximately 83% specificity in cross-validation and 80%/75% in testing.

Hyperthyroidism patients were newly diagnosed, had a disease duration of under 2 months, and were aged 18 to 65 years. Exclusion was applied to patients with uncontrolled infections, other autoimmune diseases, pregnancy or lactation. Diagnoses relied on clinical symptoms, serum thyroxine and TRAb, thyroid ultrasound and orbital computed tomography. Blood from progressor patients was collected at the time of first diagnosis with hyperthyroidism, before any ophthalmopathy symptoms had appeared. PBMCs were isolated from around 10 ml of fresh peripheral blood by Ficoll-Paque density gradient centrifugation. Patients classed as progressors first received a Graves' hyperthyroidism diagnosis and then went on to develop ophthalmopathy during follow-up. Total RNA was extracted using Trizol reagent, and RNA quality was assessed on an Agilent 2100 Bioanalyzer. This clonotype has a count of ten or more. Its antigen is not yet known. No much larger clone is present one base from it, and per-base qualities are unavailable.

Amplification of TCR beta CDR3 regions was carried out from RNA transcripts. For the first round of RT-PCR on the TCR CDR3, the HTBI primer set was used together with the Qiagen OneStep RT-PCR kit. A second multiplex PCR round built the libraries, followed by size selection and purification. Libraries were sequenced paired-end with 100 bp reads on an Illumina HiSeq2000. The original pipeline was this. SOAPnuke was used to process the raw data, with reads discarded if the reads contained adapters or uncalled bases, had a mean Phred below 15, or lacked an exact constant-primer or identifier match. COPE v1.2.5 was used to merge the high-quality paired reads, and each unique nucleotide sequence was defined as a clonotype. Clonotypes were aligned to IMGT TRBV, TRBD and TRBJ reference segments using MiTCR v1.1. The analysis was restricted to V-J combinations with a frequency above 0.0001, which together covered approximately 99% of the repertoires. A TCS score was defined as the ratio between F50 (clonal expansion) and ExV (chaos), using BLOSUM62-based TCRdist between CDR3 peptides within each V-J. Welch's t-statistics and random forest reduced around 550 V-J features to roughly 13, which were used in a naive Bayes classifier (R e1071). TCRdb's own reprocessing of the public reads used fastp at Q25 and MiXCR and kept productive beta chains. When rows share a CDR3 protein, they turn into one entry using the most common DNA and genes. The V and J calls, along with clone size, are taken from TCRdb and not from the paper's own processing. The sample includes nearly 600,000 distinct CDR3 sequences, with roughly 13% observed a single time. The leading ten clones occupy roughly 5.7% of the sample.

The sample was blood. The TCR sequence derives from a woman in her twenties or thirties with Graves' hyperthyroidism that later progressed to Graves' ophthalmopathy.

CDR3 loop: CASSYPEWGELFF. The DNA sequence is given as TGTGCCAGCAGTTACCCAGAATGGGGGGAGCTGTTTTTT. The chain is encoded by TRBV6-2 or TRBV6-3 joined to TRBJ2-2, with no confident D gene call. Trimming costs V 2 bases and J 8 bases, and their ends lie 9 bases apart. The CDR3 runs 13 residues from the cysteine to the phenylalanine. Only the CDR3 DNA is retained, 39 bases long and in frame from the first base. As encoded in the germline V gene, CDR1 is MNHEY while CDR2 is SVGEGT.